This is a list of T cell receptor beta chains from one sample in a study of shared clonotypes between healthy human individuals. TCRdb's table, derived via immunoSEQ multiplex PCR, lists solely in-frame clones and lacks some. The table includes 2 million to 2.5 million clones, under 95% detected once. Sequencing used naive CD4+ T cells from PBMCs. The source of these receptors is a man aged 18 to 29 in good health. Some clones in this sample may be carry-over from other donors' samples. CDR3s include the opening cysteine and the closing phenylalanine or tryptophan.

v_gene,j_gene,CDR3aa
TRBV30,TRBJ2-7,CAWSYMDSSYEQYF
TRBV2,TRBJ2-7,CASTEAGGPYEQYF
TRBV27,TRBJ2-7,CASSWTGSYEQYF
TRBV14,TRBJ1-1,CASSPGTVEAFF
TRBV5-1,TRBJ2-2,CASSLGNTGTGELFF
TRBV21-1,TRBJ1-3,CASSRKFRARTGSGWDSGNTIYF
TRBV7-9,TRBJ1-5,CASSPTPTATSNQPQHF
TRBV6-6,TRBJ2-3,CASSYSAGGTDTQYF
TRBV7-2,TRBJ2-5,CASGQGFQETQYF
TRBV4-1,TRBJ2-1,CASSQAIRGLAIYNEQFF
TRBV18,TRBJ2-1,CASSLSKGSYNEQFF
TRBV7-9,TRBJ2-3,CASSLSLPGTDTQYF
TRBV19,TRBJ2-3,CASTREGDTQYF
TRBV28,TRBJ2-1,CATKSSYNEQFF
TRBV4-3,TRBJ2-7,CASSQSPGLAGGEQYF
TRBV2,TRBJ2-4,CASRAGLAGGRNIQYF
TRBV9,TRBJ1-1,CASSPRTPNTEAFF
TRBV5-6,TRBJ2-7,CASSPFDTGASYEQYF
TRBV7-2,TRBJ1-1,CASSWDPNTEAFF
TRBV19,TRBJ1-1,CASSIVRGTEAFF
TRBV27,TRBJ1-2,CASSLGTGTGYTF
TRBV11-2,TRBJ2-7,CASSASAFSQWTGSYEQYF
TRBV19,TRBJ2-1,CASRPQGLYNEQFF
TRBV6-6,TRBJ1-2,CASQGGRRDGYTF
TRBV28,TRBJ2-6,CASKGWFSGANVLTF
TRBV4-3,TRBJ1-2,CASSQDLSRTNYGYTF
TRBV7-2,TRBJ2-7,CASSLASTMFEQYF
TRBV25-1,TRBJ2-7,CASSQGAGSYEQYF
TRBV18,TRBJ2-3,CASSPPRTGSTDTQYF
TRBV5-1,TRBJ2-2,CASSLAGASGRWNTGELFF
TRBV28,TRBJ2-7,CASSLSPRHYEQYF
TRBV7-8,TRBJ2-1,CASSIQLGLAGYNEQFF
TRBV28,TRBJ2-7,CASSSILAGEYEQYF
TRBV7-9,TRBJ2-7,CASSLEDRANEQYF
TRBV4-1,TRBJ1-2,CASSLNPRRGVDGYTF
TRBV4-3,TRBJ2-6,CASSQRRGTSYTGANVLTF
TRBV18,TRBJ1-1,CASSPGAPNTEAFF
TRBV6-5,TRBJ2-3,CASTQGRGNTDTQYF
TRBV5-1,TRBJ1-1,CASSPGQGQNTEAFF
TRBV30,TRBJ2-7,CAWNPGLAHFRSYEQYF
TRBV7-8,TRBJ2-4,CASSQLAKNIQYF
TRBV4-1,TRBJ2-7,CASSRTPSGTSYEQYF
TRBV10-3,TRBJ1-4,CAISKGASEVEKLFF
TRBV28,TRBJ1-1,CASAAGGQGKTEAFF
TRBV18,TRBJ2-7,CASSPPGGISYEQYF
TRBV5-4,TRBJ2-7,CASSPGLAGVPTYEQYF